This T cell receptor (beta chain) originates from a study of blood T cell repertoires in COVID-19 (dated by TCRdb to about 2020). Regarding the research as a whole: Samples covering the acute and convalescent phases of COVID-19 were provided by collaborators in the United States, Italy and Spain. The repertoires were made available in a free public database intended to serve as a resource for research on the immune response to SARS-CoV-2. Subjects who had been exposed to COVID-19, were actively infected with it, or had recovered from it provided the deeply sampled blood TCRbeta repertoires that made up the dataset. Where HLA class I and class II types were available, the types were taken from metadata supplied by the sample provider, not from assay-based typing. The samples were drawn from two sources: the first 160 participants of the ongoing ImmuneRACE study, and about 1,300 subjects contributed by 6 global collaborators. The material from the prospective study consisted of cDNA or gDNA derived from T cells, B-cell-depleted T cells, or PBMCs. A de-identified subject ID, COVID-19 status, age in years and sex were almost always included in the sample metadata. The full study reports these points: How much clinical and demographic metadata was included differed by source and by participant, and the metadata was provided uncurated.

Taken from cysteine to phenylalanine, the CDR3 has 16 residues. Left in the record is the CDR3 DNA by itself, 48 bases read in frame from the first base. After removal of 6 bases from V and 9 bases from J, the junction retains 12 bases not matched to a gene. CDR1 and CDR2 were assigned from the germline V gene (reference sequence) as LNHDA and SQIVND. Concerning this clone itself: Its cognate antigen has yet to be identified. No much larger clonotype is one base removed from it; base qualities were not supplied.

Collaborating institutions collected whole blood in K2EDTA tubes following their own protocols. Collaborator samples were shipped for TCRbeta analysis as frozen whole blood, isolated PBMCs, or DNA extracted from either sample type. TCRbeta CDR3 regions were amplified from genomic DNA by means of the immunoSEQ Assay, a bias-controlled multiplex PCR. In the original analysis: Nucleated cell counts per sample were estimated from amplification of reference gene primers within the assay. To quantify the absolute abundance of each unique TCRbeta CDR3 rearrangement, sequence reads were collapsed and filtered. For each sample, productive Simpson clonality was calculated as the square root of Simpson's diversity index across productive rearrangements. Imported from immuneACCESS, the table was reduced by TCRdb to in-frame sequences with V and J called. These copies leave out some clones; in studies compared against another copy, an unresolved V gene accounts for under half, and the cause of the remainder is not known. V and J calls and clone size are given by that table; D and trimming were obtained from the DNA. The sample records some 120,000 clones, approximately 68% of which are singletons. The ten largest clones take up 2% to 2.5% of the sample.

Recombination joined TRBV19 with TRBJ1-6; TRBD1 aligns with 9 central bases. The TCR comes from a woman in her 70s with acute or convalescent COVID-19. The sequenced material came from peripheral blood. CDR3 protein: CASSNTGTGRSSPLHF. The DNA sequence is given as TGTGCCAGTAGCAACACCGGGACAGGGCGGTCTTCACCCCTCCACTTT.